The source of this T cell receptor (beta chain) is a study of blood T cells in healthy people across ages. Findings of the study overall: TCR beta diversity per million T cells fell roughly linearly with age.

PCR was performed a second time for about 7 to 12 cycles using a sample-barcoded 5' primer and a J-beta primer mix. Each cDNA molecule was tagged by a template-switch adaptor with 12 random nucleotides. MiXCR, run by TCRdb on the 5' RACE reads, gives a single entry per CDR3 protein. The table shows 790,000 or so distinct CDR3 sequences, with around three fifths occurring only once. Of note for this clonotype: Its antigen is unidentified.

The CDR3 totals 8 residues. V shed 10 bases and J 13 bases; nucleotides not matched to a gene: 3. CDR1 MNHEY and CDR2 SMNVEV come from the germline V gene (reference sequence). The chain couples TRBV27 to TRBJ2-5; 7 bases line up with TRBD2. Material for sequencing was blood. The clonotype originates from a man aged 35 to 55 in good health. As DNA, the CDR3 is TGTGCCATGGGGAGGGGGTACTTC. Its translation: CAMGRGYF.